Listed here are 29 T cell receptor beta chains from one sample, sequenced in a study of cytomegalovirus exposure and HLA in healthy donors. The PCR ran on 60 Vbeta and 13 Jbeta primers. Here immunoSEQ multiplex PCR was the method, and the copy in TCRdb shows in-frame clones only, minus some. Listed are 30,000 to 40,000 clones; roughly 5.9% falls within the top ten. The sequenced material came from PBMCs. The receptor set was obtained from a human donor in good health.

This sequence joins TRBV27 and TRBJ2-5; possibly TRBD1 for D (6 bases). V dropped 6 bases and J dropped 5 bases, with 19 bases sitting between them. The CDR3 totals 15 residues. Germline V gene lookup returns CDR1 MNHEY and CDR2 SMNVEV (reference sequence). The CDR3 sequence is CASRKNRDSFETQYF. The CDR3 DNA is TGTGCCAGCAGAAAAAACAGGGATAGCTTCGAGACCCAGTACTTC.

The V and J genes are TRBV9 and TRBJ1-1; 8 bases are shared with TRBD1. There are 14 residues in the CDR3. With V trimmed by 0 bases and J by 5 bases, 3 bases remained unmatched. CDR1 and CDR2 from the germline V gene are SGDLS and YYNGEE. DNA for the CDR3: TGTGCCAGCAGCGTAGAACAGGGGGGTACTGAAGCTTTCTTT. This sequence encodes CASSVEQGGTEAFF.

The rearrangement joins TRBV7-9 to TRBJ2-1; D might be TRBD1 (7 bases). The CDR3 covers 15 residues. CDR1 and CDR2 (germline): SEHNR, FQNEAQ (reference sequence). Trimming left V 5 bases short and J 5 bases short, with 16 bases between. The CDR3 spells CASSQKGGGDNEQFF. The CDR3 DNA reads TGTGCCAGCAGCCAGAAAGGGGGCGGGGACAATGAGCAGTTCTTC. The full variable domain, its missing parts supplied by reference TRBV7-9 and TRBJ2-1, is DTGVSQNPRHKITKRGQNVTFRCDPISEHNRLYWYRQTLGQGPEFLTYFQNEAQLEKSRLLSDRFSAERPKGSFSTLEIQRTEQGDSAMYLCASSQKGGGDNEQFFGPGTRLTVL.

The J gene is TRBJ1-1, the V gene TRBV6-1, with 8 positions matching TRBD1. Germline trimming cut 3 bases from V and 6 bases from J; bases unmatched to any gene: 3. CDR3 length equals 13 residues. CDR1 is MNHNS, CDR2 SASEGT, per germline. This CDR3 is CASSDQGASEAFF. The CDR3, as DNA: TGTGCCAGCAGTGATCAGGGGGCTTCTGAAGCTTTCTTT.

CDR3 loop: CASSPADRGRWETQYF. CDR3 nucleotides: TGTGCCAGCAGCCCGGCGGACAGGGGAAGGTGGGAGACCCAGTACTTC. The chain uses TRBV9 and TRBJ2-5; 9 bases match TRBD1. Germline CDR1 reads SGDLS; CDR2 reads YYNGEE. The length of the CDR3 is 16 residues. Unmatched junction bases numbered 12, after V lost 4 bases and J lost 5 bases.

In DNA, the CDR3 is TGTGCCAGCAGCTTGGCCAACTCCTACGAGCAGTACTTC. It yields the protein CASSLANSYEQYF. The chain links TRBV5-6 to TRBJ2-7; D remains unclear. V shed 0 bases and J shed 0 bases, with 4 bases lying between them. Per germline, CDR1 SGHDT and CDR2 YYEEEE. This CDR3 contains 13 residues.

The chain carries TRBV6-5 and TRBJ2-1; maybe TRBD1 (6 bases). CDR3 length: 15 residues. CDR1 is MNHEY, CDR2 SVGAGI, per germline. Trimming pared 0 bases from V and 4 bases from J, leaving 10 bases between. CDR3 protein: CASSYSDREYNEQFF. In DNA form, the CDR3 reads TGTGCCAGCAGTTACTCGGACAGAGAATACAATGAGCAGTTCTTC.

The CDR3 sequence: CASSDSGVVAAFF. The CDR3 DNA sequence: TGTGCCAGCAGTGACTCAGGGGTGGTCGCAGCTTTCTTT. The rearrangement links TRBV25-1 to TRBJ1-1; D is possibly TRBD1 (6 bases). Germline CDR1 reads MGHDK; CDR2 reads SYGVNS. With 3 bases removed from V and 10 bases from J, the gap between germline ends came to 15 bases. The CDR3 is 13 residues long.

The CDR3 DNA reads as TGTGCCAGCAGCTTGGGACCGACAGGCTCACCCCTCCACTTT. Its translation is CASSLGPTGSPLHF. The gene calls are TRBV7-9 and TRBJ1-6; tentatively, D is TRBD1 (6 bases). Per germline, CDR1 SEHNR and CDR2 FQNEAQ (reference sequence). The germline V and J ends were trimmed by 3 bases and 10 bases, with 13 bases remaining between them. There are 14 residues in the CDR3.

V is TRBV6-1 and J is TRBJ1-2, with D possibly TRBD1 on 5 matching bases. Germline V gene data show CDR1 as MNHNS and CDR2 as SASEGT. CDR3 size: 14 residues. Trimming removed 3 bases from V and 3 bases from J, with 11 bases in between. This chain's CDR3 is CASSDRGGDYGYTF. The DNA of the CDR3 is TGTGCCAGCAGTGATAGGGGAGGAGACTATGGCTACACCTTC.

CDR3 in DNA: TGTGCCAGCAGCTCAGGACAGGGCCTTAATGAAAAACTGTTTTTT. Translation: CASSSGQGLNEKLFF. This sequence joins TRBV5-8 and TRBJ1-4, with 8 bases lining up with TRBD1. Looked up from germline, CDR1 is SGHTS and CDR2 is YDEGEE. V lost 3 bases and J lost 4; bases outside the gene matches: 5. The CDR3 is 15 residues long.

V and J are TRBV2 and TRBJ1-2; D is unclear. The germline V gene has CDR1 SNHLY and CDR2 FYNNEI. This CDR3 has 12 amino acids. V lost 4 bases to trimming and J lost 8 bases, with 11 bases between them. The CDR3, as DNA: TGTGCCAGCAGTGGAGGCGGGCAAGGCTACACCTTC. It encodes CASSGGGQGYTF.

The CDR3 loop is CASSGGAVTEAFF. The CDR3 bases are TGTGCCAGCAGTGGTGGCGCGGTAACTGAAGCTTTCTTT. V gene TRBV6-5 combines with J gene TRBJ1-1; D gene ambiguous. This CDR3 has 13 residues. The germline V gene has CDR1 MNHEY and CDR2 SVGAGI. V lost 5 bases, J lost 5 bases, and 12 bases lay in between.

The chain couples TRBV5-4 to TRBJ2-1; D is ambiguous. Deletions cut 2 bases from V and 4 bases from J, with 7 bases between. CDR3 size: 13 residues. Germline values: CDR1 SGHNT, CDR2 YYREEE (reference sequence). The CDR3 nucleotides are TGTGCCAGCAGCTTTACAGAGTACAATGAGCAGTTCTTC. Amino acids: CASSFTEYNEQFF. Full variable domain (remainder filled in from reference TRBV5-4 and TRBJ2-1): ETGVTQSPTHLIKTRGQQVTLRCSSQSGHNTVSWYQQALGQGPQFIFQYYREEENGRGNFPPRFSGLQFPNYSSELNVNALELDDSALYLCASSFTEYNEQFFGPGTRLTVL.

V and J are TRBV19 and TRBJ1-2; no definite D call. The length of the CDR3 is 13 residues. Trimming shortened V by 1 base and J by 6 bases, and 9 bases separated the two germline ends. The germline CDR1 and CDR2 sequences are LNHDA and SQIVND (reference sequence). CDR3 coding DNA: TGTGCCAGTAGTATAGCCTCCAGTGATGGCTACACCTTC. As protein: CASSIASSDGYTF.

In nucleotides, the CDR3 is TGTGCCAGCAGCAACGGACTAGGGGGGACCGGGGAGCTGTTTTTT. Translated, it gives CASSNGLGGTGELFF. The chain employs TRBV7-2 and TRBJ2-2; possibly TRBD2 for D (7 bases). The length of the CDR3 is 15 residues. The V gene lost 5 bases and the J gene lost 5 bases, with 15 bases spanning the gap. CDR1 and CDR2 from the germline V gene are SGHTA and FQGNSA. Combining the CDR3 with reference TRBV7-2 and TRBJ2-2 gives the whole variable domain GAGVSQSPSNKVTEKGKDVELRCDPISGHTALYWYRQSLGQGLEFLIYFQGNSAPDKSGLPSDRFSAERTGGSVSTLTIQRTQQEDSAVYLCASSNGLGGTGELFFGEGSRLTVL.

V and J are TRBV11-2 and TRBJ1-1; D perhaps matches TRBD1 (6 bases). The CDR3 is 15 amino acids. From germline, CDR1 is SGHAT and CDR2 FQNNGV. Trimming pared 4 bases from V and 7 bases from J, leaving 19 bases between. In DNA, the CDR3 is TGTGCCAGCAGCTCTCCCCCGGACAGCACCTTTGAAGCTTTCTTT. Protein: CASSSPPDSTFEAFF. The full variable domain, its missing parts supplied by reference TRBV11-2 and TRBJ1-1, is EAGVAQSPRYKIIEKRQSVAFWCNPISGHATLYWYQQILGQGPKLLIQFQNNGVVDDSQLPKDRFSAERLKGVDSTLKIQPAKLEDSAVYLCASSSPPDSTFEAFFGQGTRLTVV.

V usage is TRBV5-4 and J usage is TRBJ2-5; 12 nucleotides line up with TRBD2. With V trimmed by 3 bases and J by 1 base, 1 base remained unmatched. This CDR3 comprises 15 residues. Germline V lookup: CDR1 SGHNT, CDR2 YYREEE (reference sequence). The CDR3 here is CASSWTSGAQETQYF. CDR3 DNA sequence: TGTGCCAGCAGCTGGACTAGCGGGGCCCAAGAGACCCAGTACTTC.

The V and J genes are TRBV7-9 and TRBJ2-7; 7 bases agree with TRBD1. The V segment lost 4 bases and the J segment 0 bases; nucleotides outside the gene matches: 3. Per the germline V gene, CDR1 is SEHNR and CDR2 is FQNEAQ (reference sequence). The CDR3 consists of 14 residues. In DNA, the CDR3 is TGTGCCAGCAGCTCGGGACAGAGCTCCTACGAGCAGTACTTC. This translates into CASSSGQSSYEQYF.

The V and J genes are TRBV30 and TRBJ1-6, with a tentative D call TRBD1 (5 bases). Trimming shortened V by 0 bases and J by 4 bases, and 16 bases separated the two germline ends. Looked up from germline, CDR1 is GTSNPN and CDR2 is SVGIG (reference sequence). This CDR3 region has 17 residues. In nucleotides, the CDR3 is TGTGCCTGGAGTGTACTCAGGGCTCAAGGATATAATTCACCCCTCCACTTT. This encodes CAWSVLRAQGYNSPLHF.

The chain joins TRBV25-1 to TRBJ2-5; the D gene is possibly TRBD1 (5 bases). Germline loops: CDR1 MGHDK, CDR2 SYGVNS. This CDR3 spans 16 amino acids. V was clipped by 4 bases and J by 5 bases, with 20 bases between them. CDR3: CASSASGLIRGETQYF. The DNA of the CDR3 is TGTGCCAGCAGTGCGTCAGGGTTAATCCGTGGGGAGACCCAGTACTTC.

The V and J genes are TRBV19 and TRBJ1-5; 10 nucleotides match TRBD1. The CDR3 runs to 14 residues. CDR1 is LNHDA, CDR2 SQIVND, per germline (reference sequence). The J segment lost 7 bases and the V segment lost 7 bases, leaving 7 bases of the junction unmatched. DNA for the CDR3: TGTGCCAGTACGACAGGGGGCGTGATGCAGCCCCAGCATTTT. It codes for CASTTGGVMQPQHF.

The chain uses TRBV18 and TRBJ1-2, with 7 positions matching TRBD1. This CDR3 is built from 14 residues. Trimming took 4 bases from V and 2 from J; bases not matched to a gene: 4. Per the germline V gene, CDR1 is KGHSH and CDR2 is LQKENI. CDR3 sequence reads: CASSQGASNYGYTF. In DNA form, the CDR3 reads TGTGCCAGCTCACAGGGGGCATCGAACTATGGCTACACCTTC. Complete variable domain (other parts from reference TRBV18 and TRBJ1-2): NAGVMQNPRHLVRRRGQEARLRCSPMKGHSHVYWYRQLPEEGLKFMVYLQKENIIDESGMPKERFSAEFPKEGPSILRIQQVVRGDSAAYFCASSQGASNYGYTFGSGTRLTVV.

The chain carries TRBV5-1 and TRBJ2-7, with 9 bases matching TRBD1. CDR3 size: 15 residues. Germline assignment: CDR1 SGHRS and CDR2 YFSETQ. The ends lost 1 base at V and 4 bases at J; junction bases unmatched: 6. This CDR3 is CASSLTGGQGYEQYF. In nucleotides, the CDR3 is TGCGCCAGCAGCTTGACAGGGGGACAGGGTTACGAGCAGTACTTC.

The chain links TRBV6-4 to TRBJ2-3; TRBD1 is a possible D gene (6 bases). V lost 0 bases, J lost 3 bases, and 13 bases lay in between. Germline CDR1 MRHNA, CDR2 SNTAGT. The CDR3 loop spans 16 amino acids. CDR3 nucleotide sequence: TGTGCCAGCAGTGACTCTGCCAGGGGTGAGACAGATACGCAGTATTTT. This codes for CASSDSARGETDTQYF.

CDR3 protein: CASSLRDRGVLGTDTQYF. The CDR3 DNA follows: TGTGCCAGCAGCTTGAGGGACAGGGGAGTTTTGGGCACAGATACGCAGTATTTT. The chain joins TRBV5-8 to TRBJ2-3, with TRBD1 matching 10 bases. Germline CDR1 reads SGHTS; CDR2 reads YDEGEE. The CDR3 is made up of 18 amino acids. The V gene end was trimmed by 1 base and the J gene end by 1 base; junction bases not matched to a gene: 9.

This chain uses TRBV5-6 with TRBJ1-2; maybe TRBD1 (5 bases). Trimming left V 0 bases short and J 12 bases short, with 18 bases between. Germline lookup yields CDR1 SGHDT and CDR2 YYEEEE. The length of the CDR3 is 14 residues. The CDR3 coding sequence is TGTGCCAGCAGCTTGGAAGGCAGGGATAGTATTGACACCTTC. Its translation is CASSLEGRDSIDTF.

This chain uses TRBV28 with TRBJ1-6, with TRBD1 matching 7 bases. CDR1 and CDR2 (germline): MDHEN, SYDVKM. CDR3 size: 15 residues. The junction had 7 bases not matched to a gene; V was cut back by 6 bases and J by 5 bases. In DNA, the CDR3 is TGTGCCAGCAGGGGAGCGACAGGGAATAATTCACCCCTCCACTTT. Its translation is CASRGATGNNSPLHF.

The chain is built from TRBV2 and TRBJ1-2; maybe TRBD1 (5 bases). The ends were cut back, 8 bases at V and 6 bases at J, with 19 bases in the middle. The CDR3 has 14 amino acids. Germline V gene data show CDR1 as SNHLY and CDR2 as FYNNEI. Written as DNA, the CDR3 is TGTGCCAGCCTACCCAGGCAGGGTGCCGATGGCTACACCTTC. Protein: CASLPRQGADGYTF.